The T cell receptor beta chain under discussion was sequenced for a study of T cells in Graves' hyperthyroidism and ophthalmopathy. It was considered stable Graves' hyperthyroidism when ophthalmopathy did not progress within 18 months. Hyperthyroidism had been newly diagnosed in patients aged 18 to 65, and its duration was under 2 months. Amplification yielded TCR beta CDR3 regions, with RNA transcripts as the source. A first-round RT-PCR of the TCR CDR3 used the HTBI primer set. MiXCR, applied by TCRdb to the multiplex PCR reads, yields one record per CDR3 protein. The data show 500,000 to 750,000 distinct CDR3 sequences, under 60% seen once. CDR3 size: 16 residues. Germline lookup yields CDR1 SGHTA and CDR2 FQGNSA. Germline trimming cut 4 bases from V and 3 bases from J; bases unmatched to any gene: 8.

This TCR was recovered from a woman aged 18-35 years with Graves' hyperthyroidism. Sample: peripheral blood or thyroid tissue (not recorded which). This chain uses TRBV7-2 with TRBJ2-2; 7 positions agree with TRBD1. The CDR3 loop is CASSSLQGSYTGELFF. The CDR3 coding sequence is TGTGCCAGCAGCTCTTTACAGGGGTCTTACACCGGGGAGCTGTTTTTT.